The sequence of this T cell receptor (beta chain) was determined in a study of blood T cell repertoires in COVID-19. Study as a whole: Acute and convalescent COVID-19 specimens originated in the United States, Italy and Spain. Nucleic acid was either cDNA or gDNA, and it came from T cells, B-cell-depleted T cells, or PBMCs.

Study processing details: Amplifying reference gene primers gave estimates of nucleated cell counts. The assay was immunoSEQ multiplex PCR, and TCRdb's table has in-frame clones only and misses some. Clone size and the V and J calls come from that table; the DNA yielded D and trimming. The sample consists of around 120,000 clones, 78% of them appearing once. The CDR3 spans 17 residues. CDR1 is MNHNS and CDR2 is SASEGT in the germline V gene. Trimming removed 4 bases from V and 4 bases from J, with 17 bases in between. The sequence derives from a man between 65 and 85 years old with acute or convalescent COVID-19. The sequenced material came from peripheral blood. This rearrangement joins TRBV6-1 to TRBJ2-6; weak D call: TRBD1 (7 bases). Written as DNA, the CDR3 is TGTGCCAGCAGTGGCCAGGGGGGTTTATTGGGGGCCAACGTCCTGACTTTC. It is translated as CASSGQGGLLGANVLTF.